The 18 T cell receptor beta chains presented below share a single source sample, sequenced in a study of tumor-infiltrating lymphocytes in primary liver carcinoma. Total RNA amounting to around 530 ng was the source from which TCR beta cDNA was made with a constant-region primer. Slightly modified ARM-PCR with three nested multiplex PCR rounds yielded TCR beta libraries. For 10 cycles apiece, the opening two PCR rounds ran with TRBV1-TRBV30 forward primers and a C-beta reverse primer. TCRdb re-derived calls from the multiplex PCR reads in MiXCR, one entry per CDR3 protein. The repertoire consists of more than 85,000 distinct CDR3 sequences, with approximately 82% occurring once and the leading ten covering about 20%. Co-extracted RNA and DNA came from around 18-30 mg of unsorted bulk tissue. Input material: liver tumor tissue from sampling region 3. Noted subset: tumor region T3, left-lateral pole. The receptors were gathered from a man aged 40-55 years with primary liver carcinoma and hepatitis B virus infection.

The CDR3 loop reads CASSPDGGITGNEQFF. The DNA of the CDR3 is TGTGCCAGCAGCCCAGACGGGGGGATTACAGGCAATGAGCAGTTCTTC. V and J are TRBV7-9 and TRBJ2-1; 7 nucleotides agree with TRBD2. CDR1 and CDR2 from the germline V gene are SEHNR and FQNEAQ (reference sequence). The CDR3 extends over 16 amino acids. The trim removed 5 bases at V and 6 bases at J, leaving 13 bases unmatched.

For this clonotype: The junction departs from germline at one end; a sequencing error may be responsible. The rearrangement links TRBV6-5 to TRBJ1-4; D not certain. CDR1 and CDR2 from the germline V gene are MNHEY and SVGAGI. CDR3 size: 14 residues. This chain's CDR3 is CVSRLIATNEKLFF. The CDR3, as DNA: TGTGTCAGCAGATTGATTGCAACTAATGAAAAACTGTTTTTT.

In this sample, this clonotype turned up once. An end of the junction differs from the germline gene, which may be a read error. The rearrangement links TRBV10-2 to TRBJ2-7, with TRBD1 identical over 7 bases. The CDR3 has 14 amino acids. Germline-derived CDR1 and CDR2 are WSHSY and SAAADI. CDR3 protein: CASSPIGGREEQYF. The CDR3 DNA reads TGCGCCAGCAGTCCCATAGGGGGCCGGGAAGAGCAGTACTTT.

CDR3 amino acids: CASNVGSYNEQFF. The CDR3 region has the DNA TGTGCCAGTAACGTAGGGAGTTACAATGAGCAGTTCTTC. This rearrangement joins TRBV5-6 to TRBJ2-1, with D possibly matching TRBD2 (5 bases). This CDR3 has 13 residues. Between the trimmed V and J ends, which lost 8 bases and 4 bases, there was a span of 13 bases. The germline V gene has CDR1 SGHDT and CDR2 YYEEEE.

The table lists this clonotype with a few counts. Germline and junction disagree at one end, which may indicate a read error. This chain links TRBV11-2 with TRBJ2-6; D possibly matches TRBD1 or TRBD2 (5 bases each). This CDR3 has 15 amino acids. Germline assignment: CDR1 SGHAT and CDR2 FQNNGV. The CDR3, as DNA: TGTGCCACCCAGCGGCCGCACTATGGGGCCAACGTCCTGACTTTT. Translating gives CATQRPHYGANVLTF.

The chain carries TRBV6-2 or TRBV6-3 and TRBJ2-3, with D tentatively TRBD1 or TRBD2 (5 bases each). Germline V gene sequence: CDR1 MNHEY, CDR2 SVGEGT. Between the trimmed V and J ends, which lost 5 bases and 5 bases, there was a span of 14 bases. The CDR3 totals 14 residues. Here the CDR3 DNA reads TGTGCCAGCAGTCGGGGCGGCACCAGAGATACGCAGTATTTT. It is translated as CASSRGGTRDTQYF.

Points on this clonotype: The CDR3 end shows no conserved phenylalanine or tryptophan, and so a read error is likely. This chain uses TRBV4-1 with TRBJ2-5; TRBD2 aligns across 7 bases. This CDR3 region has 15 residues. Germline V gives CDR1 MGHRA, CDR2 YSYEKL. The V gene end was trimmed by 2 bases and the J gene end by 8 bases; junction bases not matched to a gene: 11. The CDR3 here is CASSQYMGTKETQYL. DNA of the CDR3: TGCGCCAGCAGCCAATATATGGGGACTAAGGAAACCCAGTACTTG.

Remarks on this clonotype: Given the absence of the conserved phenylalanine or tryptophan at the CDR3 end, a read error is likely. No DNA is shown, since the ends of the CDR3 on it are uncertain; the CDR3 is the one TCRdb lists. The chain combines TRBV5-6 with TRBJ2-5; whether TRBD2, the table's D call, matches the DNA was not checked. The CDR3 sequence runs 14 residues, both termini included. Germline V gene lookup returns CDR1 SGHDT and CDR2 YYEEEE. CDR3: CANSLEASQETQHL.

The V and J genes are TRBV29-1 and TRBJ1-1; D gene uncertain. CDR3 length equals 11 residues. Germline lookup yields CDR1 SQVTM and CDR2 ANQGSEA. CDR3 sequence reads: CSVGRIGEAFF. Here the CDR3 DNA reads TGCAGTGTCGGGAGGATAGGTGAAGCTTTCTTT.

V usage is TRBV6-6 and J usage is TRBJ1-2; D not resolved. Germline values: CDR1 MNHNY, CDR2 SVGAGI (reference sequence). This CDR3 contains 15 residues. The CDR3 sequence: CDNSPGMGTQYGYTF. As DNA, the CDR3 is TGTGACAACAGTCCTGGAATGGGCACTCAGTATGGCTACACCTTC.

Details on this clonotype: Since a much larger clone is just one base distant, this may be a read error. The chain employs TRBV7-2 and TRBJ1-2, with a possible D match to TRBD1 (5 bases). Germline loops: CDR1 SGHTA, CDR2 FQGNSA. The CDR3 is 13 amino acids. Trimming took off 6 bases at V and 0 bases at J, with 8 bases between the two ends. The CDR3 loop is CASRRGANYGYTF. CDR3 bases: TGTGCCAGCAGGCGGGGGGCTAACTATGGCTACACCTTC.

Regarding this clonotype: This likely comes from a read error, as the CDR3 has no conserved phenylalanine or tryptophan at its end. CDR3 nucleotides: TGTGCCAGCAGCTTATCCAGAGAAGAAGAGACCCAGTACGTC. Amino acids: CASSLSREEETQYV. The genes are TRBV7-9 and TRBJ2-5; D gene ambiguous. Trimming removed 2 bases at V and 3 bases at J, with 10 bases between. The CDR3 consists of 14 residues. CDR1 is SEHNR and CDR2 is FQNEAQ in the germline V gene (reference sequence).

Concerning this clonotype itself: An end of the junction does not agree with germline; a read error may underlie this. The rearrangement joins TRBV12-3 or TRBV12-4 to TRBJ2-1, with D tentatively TRBD2 (5 bases). This CDR3 has 12 residues. For the CDR3, the DNA is TGTGCCAGCAGCACACTAGGCAATGAGCAATTCTTC. Protein: CASSTLGNEQFF.

Turning to this clonotype: A read error may produce the germline difference seen at one junction end. The chain couples TRBV4-2 to TRBJ2-7; D is undetermined. Germline V gene lookup returns CDR1 LGHNA and CDR2 YNFKEQ. The CDR3 has 13 amino acids. The DNA for the CDR3 is TGCGCCAGCAGCCAAGTTCCGCCTTACGAGCAGTACTTC. Translating it yields CASSQVPPYEQYF.

Worth noting for this clonotype: Relative to the germline gene, one junction end is altered; a read error may explain this. This rearrangement joins TRBV11-2 to TRBJ2-6; 8 bases map to TRBD1. CDR3 length equals 21 residues. The germline V gene has CDR1 SGHAT and CDR2 FQNNGV. The CDR3 loop reads CASSMGEDRGISLSGANVLTF. The CDR3 coding sequence is TGTGCTAGCAGCATGGGGGAAGACAGGGGCATTTCCCTCTCTGGAGCCAACGTCCTGACTTTC. Using reference TRBV11-2 and TRBJ2-6 for the parts outside the CDR3, the full variable domain is EAGVAQSPRYKIIEKRQSVAFWCNPISGHATLYWYQQILGQGPKLLIQFQNNGVVDDSQLPKDRFSAERLKGVDSTLKIQPAKLEDSAVYLCASSMGEDRGISLSGANVLTFGAGSRLTVL.

Concerning this clonotype: The junction differs from germline at one of its ends, possibly a read error. The chain combines TRBV29-1 with TRBJ1-5; D remains unclear. The V gene's germline CDR1 is SQVTM and CDR2 ANQGSEA. The CDR3 totals 11 residues. The CDR3 sequence: CSVGSNQPKHF. The CDR3, as DNA: TGTAGCGTTGGAAGCAATCAGCCCAAGCATTTT.

As regards this clonotype: The junction and the germline gene differ at one end; a read error may be behind it. The chain carries TRBV4-2 and TRBJ2-1; 10 bases are shared with TRBD1. Germline V gives CDR1 LGHNA, CDR2 YNFKEQ. The CDR3 extends over 16 amino acids. CDR3 DNA sequence: TGTGCCAGGAGCCACACCGGGGGACAGGGGAATAATAAGCAGTTCTTC. Its protein is CARSHTGGQGNNKQFF.

This clonotype appeared once. The CDR3 does not end in the conserved phenylalanine or tryptophan, so this is likely a read error. The chain recombines TRBV6-2 or TRBV6-3 with TRBJ1-1; D remains ambiguous. V was cut by 5 bases and J by 8 bases, with 9 bases left in between. The germline V gene encodes CDR1 MNHEY and CDR2 SVGEGT. This CDR3 spans 11 amino acids. The CDR3 spells CASSGGTEAFL. Here the CDR3 DNA reads TGTGCCAGCAGTGGTGGAACAGAAGCTTTCCTT.